These 23 T cell receptor beta chains were sequenced from one sample in a study of CD8 T cells in Susac syndrome. It was with random hexamers that roughly 0.5 to 1 ug RNA was reverse transcribed. TCRdb fed the immunoSEQ multiplex PCR reads into MiXCR, producing one record per CDR3 protein. This table holds 150,000 to 200,000 distinct CDR3 sequences, 95% found once. Sequencing was done on a sample of CD4+ T cells from PBMCs. These receptors were obtained from a human donor with Susac syndrome.

The chain carries TRBV5-1 and TRBJ2-5, with 8 nucleotides matching TRBD2. The CDR3 runs 13 residues. Germline loops: CDR1 SGHRS, CDR2 YFSETQ. Trimming removed 8 bases from V and 2 bases from J; junction bases left unmatched: 5. Here the CDR3 reads CASKGLAQETQYF. For the CDR3, the DNA is TGCGCCAGTAAAGGACTAGCACAAGAGACCCAGTACTTC.

The CDR3 DNA reads TGTGCCAGCAGCGACGACGGGACAGGATTCACTGAAGCTTTCTTT. This translates into CASSDDGTGFTEAFF. The V gene is TRBV9, the J gene TRBJ1-1, with 8 bases matching TRBD1. The CDR3 is 15 amino acids. V shed 3 bases and J 4 bases; nucleotides not matched to a gene: 8. The germline V gene has CDR1 SGDLS and CDR2 YYNGEE. Based on the CDR3 plus reference TRBV9 and TRBJ1-1, the full variable domain is DSGVTQTPKHLITATGQRVTLRCSPRSGDLSVYWYQQSLDQGLQFLIQYYNGEERAKGNILERFSAQQFPDLHSELNLSSLELGDSALYFCASSDDGTGFTEAFFGQGTRLTVV.

This clonotype was seen just once. The chain couples TRBV29-1 to TRBJ1-1, with a tentative D call TRBD1 (6 bases). Germline V lookup: CDR1 SQVTM, CDR2 ANQGSEA. With 7 bases removed from V and 8 bases from J, the gap between germline ends came to 8 bases. The CDR3 covers 9 residues. The CDR3 region is CSGDREAFF. Written as DNA, the CDR3 is TGCAGCGGCGACAGGGAAGCTTTCTTT.

V and J are TRBV29-1 and TRBJ2-1, with 12 positions matching TRBD2. The CDR3 spans 13 residues. Per germline, CDR1 SQVTM and CDR2 ANQGSEA. V shed 7 bases, J shed 10 bases, and the junction held 8 bases outside the gene matches. CDR3 nucleotide sequence: TGCAGCGCCCGAGCGCTAGCGGGGGGGGAGCAGTTCTTC. Protein product: CSARALAGGEQFF.

This clonotype came up once. The chain carries TRBV16 and TRBJ2-1, with 7 bases aligning to TRBD1. The CDR3 has 15 residues. The V and J ends lost 4 bases and 7 bases, in that order; junction bases with no gene match: 10. Germline CDR1 is KGHSY and CDR2 is FQNENV. The CDR3 loop reads CASSPSWGQQNEQFF. Written as DNA, the CDR3 is TGTGCCAGCAGCCCTAGTTGGGGACAGCAAAATGAGCAGTTCTTC.

This chain links TRBV4-1 with TRBJ2-7; 8 nucleotides align to TRBD1. Germline V gene data show CDR1 as MGHRA and CDR2 as YSYEKL. The V gene end was trimmed by 0 bases and the J gene end by 4 bases; junction bases not matched to a gene: 8. This CDR3 is built from 16 residues. The CDR3 DNA reads TGCGCCAGCAGCCAAGATCGAACAGGGGGTTGGTACGAGCAGTACTTC. It translates to CASSQDRTGGWYEQYF.

The chain employs TRBV30 and TRBJ1-3; D unclear. The CDR3 is 13 amino acids. Germline values: CDR1 GTSNPN, CDR2 SVGIG (reference sequence). V lost 1 base to trimming and J lost 3 bases, with 7 bases between them. CDR3 DNA: TGTGCCTGGAGTGGTTCACGTGGAAACACCATATATTTT. It specifies CAWSGSRGNTIYF.

The CDR3 bases are TGCAGCGTTGGGATTGGGGGGGCCACCTACAATGAGCAGTTCTTC. Its translation is CSVGIGGATYNEQFF. The V gene is TRBV29-1, the J gene TRBJ2-1; possibly TRBD2 for D (7 bases). V was shortened by 4 bases and J by 2 bases, with 15 bases between the two germline ends. The CDR3 consists of 15 residues. CDR1 and CDR2 from the germline V gene are SQVTM and ANQGSEA.

This chain uses TRBV5-1 with TRBJ1-1, with TRBD1 matching 10 bases. This CDR3 is 15 amino acids long. Germline CDR1 is SGHRS and CDR2 is YFSETQ. J was trimmed by 3 bases and V by 4 bases; bases with no gene match: 6. The CDR3 sequence: CASSRDGQGDTEAFF. CDR3 bases: TGCGCCAGCAGCCGAGATGGACAGGGGGACACTGAAGCTTTCTTT.

This clonotype was counted only a few times. The V call is TRBV7-6, the J call TRBJ1-6, with 7 bases fitting TRBD1. The ends lost 5 bases at V and 9 bases at J; junction bases unmatched: 1. This CDR3 has 12 amino acids. CDR1 is SGHVS, CDR2 FNYEAQ, per germline. The CDR3 DNA follows: TGTGCCAGCAGCACAGGGGTTTCACCCCTCCACTTT. It codes for CASSTGVSPLHF.

J is TRBJ2-2 and V is TRBV30; D ambiguous. The CDR3 is 15 residues long. V was cut by 0 bases and J by 1 base, with 9 bases left in between. Germline V gene data show CDR1 as GTSNPN and CDR2 as SVGIG (reference sequence). The CDR3 DNA reads TGTGCCTGGAGTGTTTCACTCCGGAACACCGGGGAGCTGTTTTTT. Protein product: CAWSVSLRNTGELFF.

This clonotype was observed a handful of times. This chain links TRBV5-1 with TRBJ2-7, with D maybe TRBD2 (5 bases). The germline V gene has CDR1 SGHRS and CDR2 YFSETQ. Trimming pared 7 bases from V and 4 bases from J, leaving 18 bases between. The CDR3 runs to 14 residues. The CDR3 bases are TGCGCCAGCCGCCGAGACCGGGAAACTTACGAGCAGTACTTC. Translating it yields CASRRDRETYEQYF.

The genes are TRBV3-1 and TRBJ2-3; no firm D call. The V end was cut by 1 base, the J end by 2 bases, with 10 bases between. Germline V lookup: CDR1 LGHDT, CDR2 YNNKEL (reference sequence). The CDR3 extends over 15 amino acids. CDR3 sequence (DNA): TGTGCCAGCAGCCAAGGTCAAGGGAACACAGATACGCAGTATTTT. It codes for CASSQGQGNTDTQYF.

The chain recombines TRBV20-1 with TRBJ2-3; the match to TRBD1 covers 8 bases. The CDR3 covers 13 residues. Per germline, CDR1 DFQATT and CDR2 SNEGSKA (reference sequence). V lost 6 bases to trimming and J lost 5 bases; unmatched junction nucleotides: 7. The CDR3 nucleotides are TGCAGTGCCCAGGGGGCGCCGGTAGATACGCAGTATTTT. The encoded protein is CSAQGAPVDTQYF.

J is TRBJ1-2 and V is TRBV12-3 or TRBV12-4; D unclear. This CDR3 has 14 amino acids. Trimming took 4 bases from V and 8 from J, leaving 17 bases between them. The CDR3 sequence is CASSSDAGVGGYTF. DNA of the CDR3: TGTGCCAGCAGTTCGGACGCCGGGGTGGGCGGCTACACCTTC.

The chain employs TRBV3-1 and TRBJ2-7, with 8 bases identical to TRBD2. This CDR3 has 15 residues. J gave up 3 bases and V 4 bases, and 8 bases lay outside the gene matches. The germline V gene encodes CDR1 LGHDT and CDR2 YNNKEL (reference sequence). The CDR3 bases are TGTGCCAGCAGCCTTCCGGGACTAGGGCACTACGAGCAGTACTTC. Its protein is CASSLPGLGHYEQYF.

The V gene is TRBV7-8, the J gene TRBJ2-3; 10 bases line up with TRBD2. In germline, CDR1 is SGHVS, CDR2 FQNEAQ. The V and J ends lost 8 bases and 5 bases, in that order; junction bases with no gene match: 10. CDR3 size: 15 residues. The CDR3 region has the DNA TGTGCCAGCTCACGTCAGGGACTAGCGCAAGATACGCAGTATTTT. Protein sequence: CASSRQGLAQDTQYF.

The CDR3 here is CASSLEEEQFF. The CDR3 region has the DNA TGTGCCAGCAGTCTAGAGGAAGAGCAGTTCTTC. The chain uses TRBV12-3 or TRBV12-4 and TRBJ2-1, with D unclear. This CDR3 has 11 residues. Trimming took off 5 bases at V and 10 bases at J, with 9 bases between the two ends.

The gene calls are TRBV11-3 and TRBJ2-3, with 12 bases identical to TRBD2. V was clipped by 2 bases and J by 4 bases; unmatched bases: 1. The CDR3 is 15 residues long. CDR1 is SGHNT, CDR2 YENEEA, per germline. CDR3 nucleotides: TGTGCCAGCAGCTTACGGACTAGCGGGGCAGATACGCAGTATTTT. It translates to CASSLRTSGADTQYF.

This clonotype was counted a single time. The rearrangement uses TRBV30 and TRBJ1-1; no firm D call. The CDR3 consists of 14 residues. V was pared by 0 bases and J by 1 base, with 9 bases between. Germline lookup yields CDR1 GTSNPN and CDR2 SVGIG (reference sequence). For the CDR3, the DNA is TGTGCCTGGAGTGTAGCCCCAGGGAACACTGAAGCTTTCTTT. This sequence encodes CAWSVAPGNTEAFF.

The V gene is TRBV6-5, the J gene TRBJ2-5, with D perhaps being TRBD1 or TRBD2 (5 bases each). The germline CDR1 and CDR2 sequences are MNHEY and SVGAGI. Between the trimmed V and J ends, which lost 5 bases and 7 bases, there was a span of 14 bases. This CDR3 region has 13 residues. Here the CDR3 DNA reads TGTGCCAGCAGTAACAGGTGGAGCGGGACCCAGTACTTC. It codes for CASSNRWSGTQYF.

J is TRBJ1-6 and V is TRBV20-1; 7 bases agree with TRBD1. The ends lost 6 bases at V and 6 bases at J; junction bases unmatched: 8. This CDR3 is built from 14 residues. Germline CDR1 reads DFQATT; CDR2 reads SNEGSKA (reference sequence). DNA of the CDR3: TGCAGTGCGCGCAGGGGGACACTTAATTCACCCCTCCACTTT. It yields the protein CSARRGTLNSPLHF.

The rearrangement joins TRBV20-1 to TRBJ2-7, with D perhaps TRBD2 (7 bases). The CDR3 sequence is 18 residues long. Trimming cost V 0 bases and J 3 bases, with 24 bases left between them. Looked up from germline, CDR1 is DFQATT and CDR2 is SNEGSKA (reference sequence). CDR3 residues: CSARDLRSLTGGLYEQYF. CDR3 sequence (DNA): TGCAGTGCTAGAGATCTCCGTAGTTTAACGGGGGGCCTCTACGAGCAGTACTTC.